This TCR beta chain was retrieved from a study of T cell responses to AZD1222 COVID-19 vaccine. The method was immunoSEQ multiplex PCR; TCRdb's version includes in-frame clones alone and lacks a portion of them. Here the sample spans about 140,000 clones, about 91% being singletons. This CDR3 is built from 14 residues. The V end was cut by 9 bases, the J end by 4 bases, with 16 bases between. The germline gives CDR1 WSHSY, CDR2 SAAADI. The material was peripheral blood, obtained on day 0 of AZD1222 vaccination. J is TRBJ2-1 and V is TRBV10-2; D perhaps matches TRBD2 (5 bases). This sequence was found in an adult in good health. The DNA of the CDR3 is TGCGCCAGAACGCTAGCTCAAACGTACAATGAGCAGTTCTTC. It is translated as CARTLAQTYNEQFF.